Listed below are T cell receptor beta chains from one sample, sequenced in a study of blood T cell repertoires in COVID-19. TCRdb keeps only in-frame clones here, not all; method: immunoSEQ multiplex PCR. The sample contains hundreds of thousands of clones, approximately 86% of which appear only once. The sequenced material came from PBMCs or T cells enriched from blood (not recorded which). These receptors were taken from a woman aged 45-65 years who had recovered from COVID-19. The CDR3 runs from the conserved cysteine through the conserved F or W. The listing skips clone size in some rows; elsewhere it reads once, few, many or a size class.

V gene: TRBV7-2; J gene: TRBJ2-2; clone size: -; CDR3 protein: CASSSTDTGELFF
V gene: TRBV30; J gene: TRBJ2-7; clone size: -; CDR3 protein: CAPGSGRYEQYF
V gene: TRBV23-1; J gene: TRBJ1-5; clone size: -; CDR3 protein: CASSQFIQGGFPDSNQPQHF
V gene: TRBV19; J gene: TRBJ2-1; clone size: -; CDR3 protein: CASSKRVLAGVNEQFF
V gene: TRBV11-2; J gene: TRBJ1-1; clone size: -; CDR3 protein: CASSPDPRPGAEAFF
V gene: TRBV29-1; J gene: TRBJ2-1; clone size: -; CDR3 protein: CSVLRNNEQFF
V gene: TRBV5-1; J gene: TRBJ1-6; clone size: -; CDR3 protein: CASSLGGQTNSPLHF
V gene: TRBV7-2; J gene: TRBJ1-6; clone size: -; CDR3 protein: CASSADRATYSPLHF
V gene: TRBV10-3; J gene: TRBJ2-2; clone size: many; CDR3 protein: CAISDPSGAGGPNTGELFF
V gene: TRBV4-1; J gene: TRBJ2-7; clone size: -; CDR3 protein: CASSRSGGTYYEQYF
V gene: TRBV19; J gene: TRBJ2-7; clone size: once; CDR3 protein: CASSHSRGEQYF
V gene: TRBV7-2; J gene: TRBJ2-3; clone size: few; CDR3 protein: CASGPLREGTDTQYF
V gene: TRBV28; J gene: TRBJ1-1; clone size: -; CDR3 protein: CASRHGRGGGTEAFF
V gene: TRBV27; J gene: TRBJ2-7; clone size: -; CDR3 protein: CASSLSGRYEQYF
V gene: TRBV19; J gene: TRBJ1-2; clone size: -; CDR3 protein: CASSFLGAGVNYGYTF
V gene: TRBV27; J gene: TRBJ2-5; clone size: few; CDR3 protein: CASSRQGISQETQYF
V gene: TRBV30; J gene: TRBJ2-5; clone size: -; CDR3 protein: CAWDQTSGRNQETQYF
V gene: TRBV24-1; J gene: TRBJ2-7; clone size: -; CDR3 protein: CATSDLQSKQYF
V gene: TRBV6-5; J gene: TRBJ1-1; clone size: -; CDR3 protein: CASNPQRGLGTEAFF
V gene: TRBV5-1; J gene: TRBJ2-6; clone size: -; CDR3 protein: CASSKEGLAVPSSGANVLTF
V gene: TRBV25-1; J gene: TRBJ2-3; clone size: once; CDR3 protein: CASSEYRDRDTQYF
V gene: TRBV28; J gene: TRBJ2-3; clone size: once; CDR3 protein: CASSPPVHRGGDTQYF
V gene: TRBV7-2; J gene: TRBJ2-1; clone size: once; CDR3 protein: CASSKNRDIYNEQFF
V gene: TRBV12-5; J gene: TRBJ1-2; clone size: -; CDR3 protein: CASAGTGSLGYTF
V gene: TRBV7-6; J gene: TRBJ2-1; clone size: -; CDR3 protein: CASSPTGTSGYNEQFF
V gene: TRBV23-1; J gene: TRBJ2-3; clone size: once; CDR3 protein: CASSQSSLAGGGPVGNTQYF